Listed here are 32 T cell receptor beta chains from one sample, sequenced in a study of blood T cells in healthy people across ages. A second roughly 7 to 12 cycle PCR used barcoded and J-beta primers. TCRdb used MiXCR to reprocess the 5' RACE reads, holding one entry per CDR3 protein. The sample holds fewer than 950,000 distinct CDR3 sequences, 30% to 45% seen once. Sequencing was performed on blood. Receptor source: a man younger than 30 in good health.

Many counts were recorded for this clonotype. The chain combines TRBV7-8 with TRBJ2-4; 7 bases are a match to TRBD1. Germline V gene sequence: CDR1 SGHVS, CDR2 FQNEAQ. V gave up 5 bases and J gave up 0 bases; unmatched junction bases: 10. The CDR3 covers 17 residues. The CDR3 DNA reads TGTGCCAGCAGCCAGAGGGACAGCTGGTTAGCCAAAAACATTCAGTACTTC. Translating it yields CASSQRDSWLAKNIQYF.

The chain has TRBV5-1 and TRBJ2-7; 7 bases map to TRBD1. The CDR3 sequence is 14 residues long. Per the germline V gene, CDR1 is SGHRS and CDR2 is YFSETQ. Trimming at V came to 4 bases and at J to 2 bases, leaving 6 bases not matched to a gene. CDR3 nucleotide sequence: TGCGCCAGCAGCATGACGCAGGGGGCCTACGAGCAGTACTTC. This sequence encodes CASSMTQGAYEQYF.

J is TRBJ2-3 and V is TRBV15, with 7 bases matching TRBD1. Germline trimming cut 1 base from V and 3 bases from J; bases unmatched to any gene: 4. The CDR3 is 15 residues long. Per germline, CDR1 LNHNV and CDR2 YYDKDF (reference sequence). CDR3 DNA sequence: TGTGCCACCAGCAGAGGAGGGGGCAAAACAGATACGCAGTATTTT. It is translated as CATSRGGGKTDTQYF. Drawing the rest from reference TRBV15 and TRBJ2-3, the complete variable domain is DAMVIQNPRYQVTQFGKPVTLSCSQTLNHNVMYWYQQKSSQAPKLLFHYYDKDFNNEADTPDNFQSRRPNTSFCFLDIRSPGLGDTAMYLCATSRGGGKTDTQYFGPGTRLTVL.

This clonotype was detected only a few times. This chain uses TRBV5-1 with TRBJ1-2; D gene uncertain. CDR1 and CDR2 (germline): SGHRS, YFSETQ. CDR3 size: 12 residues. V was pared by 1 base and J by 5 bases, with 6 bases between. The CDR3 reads CASSLPSYGYTF. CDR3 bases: TGCGCCAGCAGCTTGCCCTCGTATGGCTACACCTTC.

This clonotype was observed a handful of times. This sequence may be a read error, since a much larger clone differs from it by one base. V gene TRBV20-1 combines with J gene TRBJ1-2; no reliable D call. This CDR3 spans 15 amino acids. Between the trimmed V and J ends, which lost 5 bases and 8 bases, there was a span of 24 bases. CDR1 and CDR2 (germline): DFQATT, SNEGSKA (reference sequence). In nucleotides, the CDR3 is TGCAGTGCTGCTGAGAAGACCCAACCAGCTAGGGGCTACACCTTC. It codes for CSAAEKTQPARGYTF.

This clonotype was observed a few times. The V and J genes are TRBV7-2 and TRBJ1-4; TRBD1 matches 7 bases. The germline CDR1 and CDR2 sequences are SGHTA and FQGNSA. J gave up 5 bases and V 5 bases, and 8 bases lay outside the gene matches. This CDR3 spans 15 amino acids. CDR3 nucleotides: TGTGCCAGCAGCACAACAGGGGCGAGAAATGAAAAACTGTTTTTT. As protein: CASSTTGARNEKLFF.

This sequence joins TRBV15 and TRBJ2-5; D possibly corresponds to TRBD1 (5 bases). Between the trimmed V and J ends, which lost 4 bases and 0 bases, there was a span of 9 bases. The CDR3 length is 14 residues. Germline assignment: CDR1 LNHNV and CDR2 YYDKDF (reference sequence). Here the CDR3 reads CATSMYRYQETQYF. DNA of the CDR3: TGTGCCACCAGCATGTACAGGTACCAAGAGACCCAGTACTTC. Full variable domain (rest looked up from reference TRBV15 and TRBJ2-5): DAMVIQNPRYQVTQFGKPVTLSCSQTLNHNVMYWYQQKSSQAPKLLFHYYDKDFNNEADTPDNFQSRRPNTSFCFLDIRSPGLGDTAMYLCATSMYRYQETQYFGPGTRLLVL.

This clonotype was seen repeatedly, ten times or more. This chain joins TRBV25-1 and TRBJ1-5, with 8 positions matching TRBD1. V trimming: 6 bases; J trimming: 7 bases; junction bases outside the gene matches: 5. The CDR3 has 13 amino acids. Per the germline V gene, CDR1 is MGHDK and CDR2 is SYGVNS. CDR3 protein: CASRGQGGQPQHF. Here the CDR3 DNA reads TGTGCCAGCAGAGGACAGGGAGGACAGCCCCAGCATTTT.

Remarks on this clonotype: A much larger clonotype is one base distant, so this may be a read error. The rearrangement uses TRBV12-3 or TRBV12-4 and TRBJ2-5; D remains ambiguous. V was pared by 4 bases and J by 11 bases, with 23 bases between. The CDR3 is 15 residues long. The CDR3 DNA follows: TGTGCCAGCAGTTCTTTGGACGAGGCTCCCCACGGGCAGTACTTC. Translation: CASSSLDEAPHGQYF.

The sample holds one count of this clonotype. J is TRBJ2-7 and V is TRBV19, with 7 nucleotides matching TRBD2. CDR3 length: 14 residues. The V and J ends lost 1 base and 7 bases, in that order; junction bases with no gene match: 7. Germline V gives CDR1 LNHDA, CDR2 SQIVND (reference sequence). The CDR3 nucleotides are TGTGCCAGTAGTATAGGGGAGGGGCTGGGTGAGCAGTACTTC. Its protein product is CASSIGEGLGEQYF. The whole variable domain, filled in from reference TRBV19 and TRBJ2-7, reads DGGITQSPKYLFRKEGQNVTLSCEQNLNHDAMYWYRQDPGQGLRLIYYSQIVNDFQKGDIAEGYSVSREKKESFPLTVTSAQKNPTAFYLCASSIGEGLGEQYFGPGTRLTVT.

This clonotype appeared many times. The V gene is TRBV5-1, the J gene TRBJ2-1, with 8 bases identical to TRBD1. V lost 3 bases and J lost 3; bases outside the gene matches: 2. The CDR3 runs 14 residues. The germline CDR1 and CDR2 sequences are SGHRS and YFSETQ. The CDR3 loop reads CASSSGQGYNEQFF. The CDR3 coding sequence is TGCGCCAGCAGCTCCGGACAGGGCTACAATGAGCAGTTCTTC.

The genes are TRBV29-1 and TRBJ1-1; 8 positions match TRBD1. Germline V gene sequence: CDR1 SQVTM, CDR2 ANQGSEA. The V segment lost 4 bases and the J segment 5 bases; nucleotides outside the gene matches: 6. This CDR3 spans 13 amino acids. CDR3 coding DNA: TGCAGCGTTGGCCCGGGACAGGCAACTGAAGCTTTCTTT. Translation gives CSVGPGQATEAFF. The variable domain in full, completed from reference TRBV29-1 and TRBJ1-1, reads SAVISQKPSRDICQRGTSLTIQCQVDSQVTMMFWYRQQPGQSLTLIATANQGSEATYESGFVIDKFPISRPNLTFSTLTVSNMSPEDSSIYLCSVGPGQATEAFFGQGTRLTVV.

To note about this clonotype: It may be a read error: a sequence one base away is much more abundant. CDR3 sequence reads: CASSSGTKETQFF. The DNA of the CDR3 is TGTGCCAGCAGTTCTGGGACTAAAGAGACCCAGTTCTTC. This chain uses TRBV12-3 or TRBV12-4 with TRBJ2-1; TRBD2 matches at 7 bases. The V segment lost 4 bases and the J segment 13 bases; nucleotides outside the gene matches: 10. The CDR3 length is 13 residues.

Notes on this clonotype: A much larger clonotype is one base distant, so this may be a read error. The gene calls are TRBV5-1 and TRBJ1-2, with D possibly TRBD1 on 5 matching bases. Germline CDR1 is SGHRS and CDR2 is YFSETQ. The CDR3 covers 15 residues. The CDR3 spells CTSSRRDGADYGYTF. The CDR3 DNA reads TGCACCAGCAGCCGCCGTGATGGGGCAGACTATGGCTACACCTTC.

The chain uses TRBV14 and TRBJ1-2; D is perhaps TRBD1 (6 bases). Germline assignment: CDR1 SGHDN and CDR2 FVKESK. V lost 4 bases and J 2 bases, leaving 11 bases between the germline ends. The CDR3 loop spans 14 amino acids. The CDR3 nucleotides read TGTGCCAGCAGCCGGGGGGCGGCGAACTATGGCTACACCTTC. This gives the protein CASSRGAANYGYTF.

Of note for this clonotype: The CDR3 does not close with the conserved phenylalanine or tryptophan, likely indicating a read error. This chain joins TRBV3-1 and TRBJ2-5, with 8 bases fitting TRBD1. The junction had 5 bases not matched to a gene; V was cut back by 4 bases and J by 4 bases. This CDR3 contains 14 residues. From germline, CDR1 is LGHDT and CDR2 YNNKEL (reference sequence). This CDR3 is CASSRTGGRETQYL. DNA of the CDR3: TGTGCCAGCAGCCGAACAGGGGGTCGAGAGACCCAGTACCTC.

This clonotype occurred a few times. The CDR3 DNA reads TGTGCCACCAGCAGAGAACGACAGGTAAAGCCCCACGAGCAGTACTTC. Protein product: CATSRERQVKPHEQYF. This rearrangement joins TRBV15 to TRBJ2-7; D possibly corresponds to TRBD1 (6 bases). The CDR3 is 16 residues long. The V gene's germline CDR1 is LNHNV and CDR2 YYDKDF (reference sequence). V was pared by 0 bases and J by 5 bases, with 17 bases between.

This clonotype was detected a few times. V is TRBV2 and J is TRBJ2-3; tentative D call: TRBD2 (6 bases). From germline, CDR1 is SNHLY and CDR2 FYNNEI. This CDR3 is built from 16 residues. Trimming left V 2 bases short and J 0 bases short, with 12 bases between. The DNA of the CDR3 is TGTGCCAGCAGTGAATGGGGTAGCGGTAGCACAGATACGCAGTATTTT. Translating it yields CASSEWGSGSTDTQYF.

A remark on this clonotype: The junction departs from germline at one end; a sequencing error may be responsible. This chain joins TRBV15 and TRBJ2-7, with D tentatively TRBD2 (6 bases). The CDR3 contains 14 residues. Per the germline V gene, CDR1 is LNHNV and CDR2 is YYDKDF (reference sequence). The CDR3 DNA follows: TGTGCCGCCAGCAGAGTGGGGGGCTCCTACGAGCAGTACTTC. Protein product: CAASRVGGSYEQYF.

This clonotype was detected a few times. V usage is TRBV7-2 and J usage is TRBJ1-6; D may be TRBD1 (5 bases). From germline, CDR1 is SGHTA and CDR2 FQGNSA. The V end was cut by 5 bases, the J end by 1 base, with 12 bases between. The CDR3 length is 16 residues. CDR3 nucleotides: TGTGCCAGCAGCCCGAGACAGAGGTCCTATAATTCACCCCTCCACTTT. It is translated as CASSPRQRSYNSPLHF.

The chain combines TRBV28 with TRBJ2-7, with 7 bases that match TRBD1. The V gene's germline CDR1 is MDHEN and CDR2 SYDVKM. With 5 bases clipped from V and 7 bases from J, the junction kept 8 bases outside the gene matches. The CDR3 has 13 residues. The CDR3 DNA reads TGTGCCAGCAGTACCACAGGGGTTTGGGAGCAGTACTTC. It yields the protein CASSTTGVWEQYF. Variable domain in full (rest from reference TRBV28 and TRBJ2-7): DVKVTQSSRYLVKRTGEKVFLECVQDMDHENMFWYRQDPGLGLRLIYFSYDVKMKEKGDIPEGYSVSREKKERFSLILESASTNQTSMYLCASSTTGVWEQYFGPGTRLTVT.

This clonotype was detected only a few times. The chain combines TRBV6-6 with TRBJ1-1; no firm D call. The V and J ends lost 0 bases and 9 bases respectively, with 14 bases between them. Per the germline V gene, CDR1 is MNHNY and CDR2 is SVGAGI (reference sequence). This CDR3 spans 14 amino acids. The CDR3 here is CASSYSEKGTKAFF. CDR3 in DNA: TGTGCCAGCAGTTACTCCGAAAAGGGAACCAAAGCTTTCTTT.

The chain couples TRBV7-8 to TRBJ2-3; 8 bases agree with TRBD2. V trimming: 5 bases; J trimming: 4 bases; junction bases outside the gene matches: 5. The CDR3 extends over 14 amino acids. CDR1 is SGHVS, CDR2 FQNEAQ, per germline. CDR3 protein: CASSSSGVADTQYF. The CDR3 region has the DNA TGTGCCAGCAGCAGTAGCGGGGTGGCAGATACGCAGTATTTT.

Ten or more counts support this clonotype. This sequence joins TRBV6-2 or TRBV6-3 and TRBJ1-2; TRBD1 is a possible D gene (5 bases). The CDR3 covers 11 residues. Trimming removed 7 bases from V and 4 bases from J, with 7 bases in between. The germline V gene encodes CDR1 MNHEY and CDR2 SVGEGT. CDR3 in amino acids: CASTDSYGYTF. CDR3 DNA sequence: TGTGCCAGCACTGACAGCTATGGCTACACCTTC.

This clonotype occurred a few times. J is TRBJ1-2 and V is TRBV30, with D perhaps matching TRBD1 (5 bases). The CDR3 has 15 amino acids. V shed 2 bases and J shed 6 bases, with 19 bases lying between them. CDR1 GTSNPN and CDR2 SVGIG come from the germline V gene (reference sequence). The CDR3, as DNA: TGTGCCTGGAGTCTAGCCGGACGGGCCAGGGATGGCTACACCTTC. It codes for CAWSLAGRARDGYTF.

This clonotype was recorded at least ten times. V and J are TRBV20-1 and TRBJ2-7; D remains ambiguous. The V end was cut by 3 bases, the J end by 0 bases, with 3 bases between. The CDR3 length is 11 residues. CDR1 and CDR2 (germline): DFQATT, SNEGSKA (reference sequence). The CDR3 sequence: CSARDSYEQYF. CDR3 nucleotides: TGCAGTGCTAGGGACTCCTACGAGCAGTACTTC.

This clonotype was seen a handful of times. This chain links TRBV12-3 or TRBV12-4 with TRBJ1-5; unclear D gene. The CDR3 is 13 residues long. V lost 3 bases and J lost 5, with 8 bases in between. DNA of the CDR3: TGTGCCAGCAGTTTTGTCTCGGATCAGCCCCAGCATTTT. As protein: CASSFVSDQPQHF.

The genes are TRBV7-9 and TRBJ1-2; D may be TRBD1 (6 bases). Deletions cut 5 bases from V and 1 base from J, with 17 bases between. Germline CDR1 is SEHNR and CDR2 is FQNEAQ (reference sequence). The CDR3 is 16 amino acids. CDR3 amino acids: CASSRGTGYLNYGYTF. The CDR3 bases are TGTGCCAGCAGCCGGGGAACAGGGTACCTTAACTATGGCTACACCTTC. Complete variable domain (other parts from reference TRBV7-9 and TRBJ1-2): DTGVSQNPRHKITKRGQNVTFRCDPISEHNRLYWYRQTLGQGPEFLTYFQNEAQLEKSRLLSDRFSAERPKGSFSTLEIQRTEQGDSAMYLCASSRGTGYLNYGYTFGSGTRLTVV.

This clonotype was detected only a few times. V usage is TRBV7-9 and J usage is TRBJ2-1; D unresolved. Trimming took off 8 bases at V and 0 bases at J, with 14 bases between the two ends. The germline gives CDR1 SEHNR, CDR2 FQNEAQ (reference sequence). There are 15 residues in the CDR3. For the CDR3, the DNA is TGTGCCAGCCTGGCAGAGCCCAGCTCCTACAATGAGCAGTTCTTC. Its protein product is CASLAEPSSYNEQFF. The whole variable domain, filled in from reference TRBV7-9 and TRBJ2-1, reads DTGVSQNPRHKITKRGQNVTFRCDPISEHNRLYWYRQTLGQGPEFLTYFQNEAQLEKSRLLSDRFSAERPKGSFSTLEIQRTEQGDSAMYLCASLAEPSSYNEQFFGPGTRLTVL.

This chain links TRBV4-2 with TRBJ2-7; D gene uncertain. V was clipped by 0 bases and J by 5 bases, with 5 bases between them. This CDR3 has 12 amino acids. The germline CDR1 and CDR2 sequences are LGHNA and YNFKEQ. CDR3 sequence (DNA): TGTGCCAGCAGCCAAGATCGCCACGAGCAGTACTTC. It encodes CASSQDRHEQYF.

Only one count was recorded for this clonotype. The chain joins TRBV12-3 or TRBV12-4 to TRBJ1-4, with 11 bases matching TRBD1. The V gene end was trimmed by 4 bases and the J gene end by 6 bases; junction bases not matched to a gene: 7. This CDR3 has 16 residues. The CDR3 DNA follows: TGTGCCAGCAGTTCCGGGGGGACAGGGGGTTATGAAAAACTGTTTTTT. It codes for CASSSGGTGGYEKLFF.

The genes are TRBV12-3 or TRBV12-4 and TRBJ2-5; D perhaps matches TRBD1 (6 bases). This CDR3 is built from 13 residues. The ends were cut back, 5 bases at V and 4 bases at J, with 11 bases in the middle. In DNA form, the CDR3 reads TGTGCCAGCAGTGGGGGCCTCCCAGAGACCCAGTACTTC. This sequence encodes CASSGGLPETQYF.